This T cell receptor beta chain was found in a study of cytomegalovirus exposure and HLA in healthy donors. The repertoire was sequenced with immunoSEQ multiplex PCR; TCRdb's copy has only in-frame clones and lacks some. The repertoire holds tens of thousands of clones, with around 94% as singletons. Germline CDR1 is SGHNT and CDR2 is YYREEE (reference sequence). This CDR3 spans 15 amino acids. With 3 bases removed from V and 0 bases from J, the gap between germline ends came to 9 bases. J is TRBJ1-4 and V is TRBV5-4; tentative D call: TRBD1 (5 bases). Sequenced sample: PBMCs. The receptor comes from a young man in good health and CMV-seronegative. CDR3 sequence: CASSYDSTTNEKLFF. The CDR3 bases are TGTGCCAGCAGCTATGACAGCACAACTAATGAAAAACTGTTTTTT.